These 5 T cell receptor beta chains share one sample of origin, sequenced in a study of cytomegalovirus exposure and HLA in healthy donors. Primers for the PCR totalled 60 Vbeta and 13 Jbeta. Sequencing was performed with immunoSEQ multiplex PCR; in TCRdb, only in-frame clones are kept and a portion is missing. Of over 150,000 clones listed, around four fifths are singletons. Specimen: PBMCs. These receptors were collected from a woman aged 45-59 years in good health and CMV-seronegative.

The genes are TRBV19 and TRBJ2-1, with 12 bases fitting TRBD2. Per the germline V gene, CDR1 is LNHDA and CDR2 is SQIVND (reference sequence). V was pared by 5 bases and J by 9 bases, with 8 bases of the junction left unmatched. The CDR3 length is 15 residues. CDR3: CASSVTSGSFGEQFF. In DNA form, the CDR3 reads TGTGCCAGTAGTGTGACTAGCGGGAGCTTCGGTGAGCAGTTCTTC.

The chain employs TRBV4-2 and TRBJ2-5, with 9 bases aligning to TRBD2. V lost 0 bases to trimming and J lost 5 bases; unmatched junction nucleotides: 13. CDR1 is LGHNA and CDR2 is YNFKEQ in the germline V gene. The CDR3 length is 18 residues. In nucleotides, the CDR3 is TGTGCCAGCAGCCAAGATGTGGAACTAGCGGGTCTTATGGAGACCCAGTACTTC. Amino acids: CASSQDVELAGLMETQYF.

This clone was counted once. The chain employs TRBV20-1 and TRBJ2-1; D gene unclear. The CDR3 runs 10 residues. V was clipped by 2 bases and J by 10 bases, with 6 bases between them. Germline lookup yields CDR1 DFQATT and CDR2 SNEGSKA (reference sequence). The CDR3 sequence: CSARIAEQFF. DNA of the CDR3: TGCAGTGCTAGAATAGCAGAGCAGTTCTTC.

The genes are TRBV27 and TRBJ1-2; D ambiguous. The CDR3 totals 14 residues. Germline CDR1 reads MNHEY; CDR2 reads SMNVEV (reference sequence). V lost 2 bases and J 4 bases, leaving 11 bases between the germline ends. CDR3 protein: CASSLRFRGYGYTF. CDR3 in DNA: TGTGCCAGCAGTTTACGTTTCCGGGGCTATGGCTACACCTTC.

The chain is built from TRBV28 and TRBJ1-5; D gene uncertain. V gave up 5 bases and J gave up 6 bases, with 14 bases separating them. The CDR3 is made up of 14 amino acids. Germline V lookup: CDR1 MDHEN, CDR2 SYDVKM. CDR3 protein: CASSLYEGSQPQHF. Written as DNA, the CDR3 is TGTGCCAGCAGTCTCTACGAGGGTAGTCAGCCCCAGCATTTT.